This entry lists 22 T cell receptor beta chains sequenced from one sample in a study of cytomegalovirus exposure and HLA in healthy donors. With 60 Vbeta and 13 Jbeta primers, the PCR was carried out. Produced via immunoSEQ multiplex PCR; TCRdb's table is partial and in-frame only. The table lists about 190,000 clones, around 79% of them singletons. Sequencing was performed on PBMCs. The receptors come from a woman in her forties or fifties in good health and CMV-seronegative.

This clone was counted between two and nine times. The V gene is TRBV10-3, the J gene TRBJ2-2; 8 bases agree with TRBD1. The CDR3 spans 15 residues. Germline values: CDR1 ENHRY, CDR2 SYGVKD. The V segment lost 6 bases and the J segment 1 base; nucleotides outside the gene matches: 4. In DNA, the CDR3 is TGTGCCATCAGGAGGGGGACAGGGAACACCGGGGAGCTGTTTTTT. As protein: CAIRRGTGNTGELFF.

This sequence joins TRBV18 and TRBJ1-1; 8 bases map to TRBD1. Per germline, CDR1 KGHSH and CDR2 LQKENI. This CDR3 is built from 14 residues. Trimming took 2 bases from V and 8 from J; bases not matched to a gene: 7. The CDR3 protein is CASSPKTGGSEAFF. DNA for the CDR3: TGTGCCAGCTCACCAAAAACAGGGGGATCCGAAGCTTTCTTT.

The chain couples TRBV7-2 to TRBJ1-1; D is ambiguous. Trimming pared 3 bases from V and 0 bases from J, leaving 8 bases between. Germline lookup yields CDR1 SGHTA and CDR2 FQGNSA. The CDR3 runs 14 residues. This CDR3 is CASSFQVMNTEAFF. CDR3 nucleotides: TGTGCCAGCAGCTTCCAGGTGATGAACACTGAAGCTTTCTTT.

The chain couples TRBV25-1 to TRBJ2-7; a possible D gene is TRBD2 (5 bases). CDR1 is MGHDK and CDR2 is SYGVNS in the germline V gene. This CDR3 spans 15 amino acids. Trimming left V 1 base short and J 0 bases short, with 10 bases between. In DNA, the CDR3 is TGTGCCAGCAGTGAATGGAGGAAGAGCTCCTACGAGCAGTACTTC. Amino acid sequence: CASSEWRKSSYEQYF.

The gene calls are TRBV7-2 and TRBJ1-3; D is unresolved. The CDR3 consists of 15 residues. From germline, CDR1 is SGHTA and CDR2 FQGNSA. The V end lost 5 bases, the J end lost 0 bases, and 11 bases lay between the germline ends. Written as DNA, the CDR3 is TGTGCCAGCAGCCCCCTCAGGTTCTCTGGAAACACCATATATTTT. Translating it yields CASSPLRFSGNTIYF. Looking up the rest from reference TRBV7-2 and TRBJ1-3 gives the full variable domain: GAGVSQSPSNKVTEKGKDVELRCDPISGHTALYWYRQSLGQGLEFLIYFQGNSAPDKSGLPSDRFSAERTGGSVSTLTIQRTQQEDSAVYLCASSPLRFSGNTIYFGEGSWLTVV.

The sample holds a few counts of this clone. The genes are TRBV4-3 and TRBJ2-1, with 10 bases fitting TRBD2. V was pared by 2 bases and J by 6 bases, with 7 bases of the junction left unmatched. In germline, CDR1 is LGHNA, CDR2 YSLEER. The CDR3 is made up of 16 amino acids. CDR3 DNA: TGCGCCAGCAGCCAATCTTGGGCTAGCGGGAGCAATGAGCAGTTCTTC. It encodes CASSQSWASGSNEQFF.

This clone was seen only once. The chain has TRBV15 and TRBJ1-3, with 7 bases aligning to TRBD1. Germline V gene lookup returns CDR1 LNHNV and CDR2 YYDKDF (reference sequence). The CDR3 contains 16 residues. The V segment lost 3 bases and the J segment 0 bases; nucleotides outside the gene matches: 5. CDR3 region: CATSSRTGGSGNTIYF. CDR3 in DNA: TGTGCCACCAGCAGTCGGACAGGCGGCTCTGGAAACACCATATATTTT.

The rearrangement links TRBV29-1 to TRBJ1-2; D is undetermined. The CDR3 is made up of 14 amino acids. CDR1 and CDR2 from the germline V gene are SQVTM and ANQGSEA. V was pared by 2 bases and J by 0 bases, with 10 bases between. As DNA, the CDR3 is TGCAGCGTTGAATCCGACGGGACTAACTATGGCTACACCTTC. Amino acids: CSVESDGTNYGYTF.

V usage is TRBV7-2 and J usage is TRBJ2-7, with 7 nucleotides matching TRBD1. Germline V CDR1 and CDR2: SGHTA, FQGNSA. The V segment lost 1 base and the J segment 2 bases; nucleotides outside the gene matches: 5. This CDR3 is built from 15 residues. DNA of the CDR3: TGTGCCAGCAGCTTAGAGAGGACAGGAACCTACGAGCAGTACTTC. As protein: CASSLERTGTYEQYF.

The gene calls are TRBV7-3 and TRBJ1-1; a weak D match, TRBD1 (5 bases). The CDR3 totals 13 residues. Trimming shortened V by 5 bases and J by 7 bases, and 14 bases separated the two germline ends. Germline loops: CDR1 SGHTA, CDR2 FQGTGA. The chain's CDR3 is CASSQGFDSEAFF. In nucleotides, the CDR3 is TGTGCCAGCAGCCAGGGATTTGATAGTGAAGCTTTCTTT.

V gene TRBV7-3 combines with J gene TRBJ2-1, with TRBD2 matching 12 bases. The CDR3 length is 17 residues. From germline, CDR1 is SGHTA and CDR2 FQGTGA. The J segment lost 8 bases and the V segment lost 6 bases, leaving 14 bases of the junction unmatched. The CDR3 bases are TGTGCCAGCAGTCTCCTGCCCGGACTAGCGGGAAACCATGAGCAGTTCTTC. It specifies CASSLLPGLAGNHEQFF.

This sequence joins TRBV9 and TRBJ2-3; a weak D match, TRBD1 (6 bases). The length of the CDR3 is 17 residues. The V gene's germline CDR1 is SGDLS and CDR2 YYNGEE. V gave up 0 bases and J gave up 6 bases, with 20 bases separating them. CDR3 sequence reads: CASSVAPVTGSADTQYF. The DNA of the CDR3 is TGTGCCAGCAGCGTAGCGCCTGTTACAGGGTCCGCCGATACGCAGTATTTT.

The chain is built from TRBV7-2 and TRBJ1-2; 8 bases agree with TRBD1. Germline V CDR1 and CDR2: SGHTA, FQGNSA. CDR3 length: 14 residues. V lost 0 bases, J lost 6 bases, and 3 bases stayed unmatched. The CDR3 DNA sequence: TGTGCCAGCAGCTTAGCGTGGACAGGGAATGGCTACACCTTC. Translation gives CASSLAWTGNGYTF. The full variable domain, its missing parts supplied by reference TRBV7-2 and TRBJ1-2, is GAGVSQSPSNKVTEKGKDVELRCDPISGHTALYWYRQSLGQGLEFLIYFQGNSAPDKSGLPSDRFSAERTGGSVSTLTIQRTQQEDSAVYLCASSLAWTGNGYTFGSGTRLTVV.

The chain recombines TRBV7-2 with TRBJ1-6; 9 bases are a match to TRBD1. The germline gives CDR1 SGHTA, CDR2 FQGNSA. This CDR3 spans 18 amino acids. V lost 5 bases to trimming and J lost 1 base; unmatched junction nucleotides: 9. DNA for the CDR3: TGTGCCAGCAGCCCAACAGGGGGCGCCATGTCCTATAATTCACCCCTCCACTTT. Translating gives CASSPTGGAMSYNSPLHF.

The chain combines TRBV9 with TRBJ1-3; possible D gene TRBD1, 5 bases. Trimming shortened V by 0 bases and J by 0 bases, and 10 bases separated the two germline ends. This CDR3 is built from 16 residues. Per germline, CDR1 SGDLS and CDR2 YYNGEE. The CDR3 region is CASSVGDSSSGNTIYF. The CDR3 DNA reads TGTGCCAGCAGCGTAGGTGACAGTTCCTCTGGAAACACCATATATTTT.

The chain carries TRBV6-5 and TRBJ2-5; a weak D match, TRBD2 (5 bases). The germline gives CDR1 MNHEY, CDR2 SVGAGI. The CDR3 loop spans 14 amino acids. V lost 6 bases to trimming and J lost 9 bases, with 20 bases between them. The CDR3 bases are TGTGCCAGCAGAAGAACCGGAGGCCTCCGGGCCCAGTACTTC. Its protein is CASRRTGGLRAQYF.

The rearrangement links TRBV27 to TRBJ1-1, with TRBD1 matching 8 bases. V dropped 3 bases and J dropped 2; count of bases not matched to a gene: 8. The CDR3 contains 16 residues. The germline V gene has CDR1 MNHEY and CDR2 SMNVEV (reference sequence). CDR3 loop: CASSLNRGRDNTEAFF. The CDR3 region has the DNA TGTGCCAGCAGTTTGAACAGGGGGAGAGATAACACTGAAGCTTTCTTT.

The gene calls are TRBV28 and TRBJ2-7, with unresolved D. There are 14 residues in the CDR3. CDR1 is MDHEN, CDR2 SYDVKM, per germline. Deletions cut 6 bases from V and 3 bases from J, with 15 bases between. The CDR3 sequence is CASRSEEASYEQYF. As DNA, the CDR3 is TGTGCCAGCAGGTCGGAAGAGGCCAGCTACGAGCAGTACTTC.

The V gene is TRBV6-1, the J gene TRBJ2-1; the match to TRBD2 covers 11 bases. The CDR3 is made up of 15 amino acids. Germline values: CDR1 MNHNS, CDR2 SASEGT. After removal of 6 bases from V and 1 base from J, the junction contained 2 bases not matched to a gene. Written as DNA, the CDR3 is TGTGCCAGCAGCGTAGCGGGAGGGTCCTACAATGAGCAGTTCTTC. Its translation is CASSVAGGSYNEQFF.

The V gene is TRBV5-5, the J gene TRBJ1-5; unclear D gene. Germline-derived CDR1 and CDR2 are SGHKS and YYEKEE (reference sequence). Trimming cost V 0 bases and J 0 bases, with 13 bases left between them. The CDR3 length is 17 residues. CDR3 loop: CASSLAFRVDSNQPQHF. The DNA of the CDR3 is TGTGCCAGCAGCTTGGCCTTTCGGGTAGATAGCAATCAGCCCCAGCATTTT.

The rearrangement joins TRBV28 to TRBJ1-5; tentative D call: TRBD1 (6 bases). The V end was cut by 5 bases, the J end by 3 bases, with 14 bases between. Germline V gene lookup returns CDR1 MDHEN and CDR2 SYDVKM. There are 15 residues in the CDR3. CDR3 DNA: TGTGCCAGCAGTGAAGGGGGTGGGCCCAATCAGCCCCAGCATTTT. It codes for CASSEGGGPNQPQHF.

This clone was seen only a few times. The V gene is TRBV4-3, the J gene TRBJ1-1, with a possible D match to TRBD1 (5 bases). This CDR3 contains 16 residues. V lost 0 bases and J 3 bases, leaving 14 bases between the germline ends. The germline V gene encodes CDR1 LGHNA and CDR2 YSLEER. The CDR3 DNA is TGCGCCAGCAGCCAAGAGGTGCAGGGCTTAGACACTGAAGCTTTCTTT. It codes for CASSQEVQGLDTEAFF.